The 10 T cell receptor beta chains below were found in one sample sequenced in a study of shared clonotypes between healthy human individuals. Produced via immunoSEQ multiplex PCR; TCRdb's table is partial and in-frame only. The data show some 2,000,000 clones, roughly 96% seen once. Sample: naive CD4+ T cells sorted from blood. Specified subset: CD45RA+ positively selected. All receptors derive from a man younger than 35 in good health.

The rearrangement uses TRBV19 and TRBJ2-3; a possible D gene is TRBD1 (6 bases). The V gene lost 5 bases and the J gene lost 0 bases, with 15 bases spanning the gap. Looked up from germline, CDR1 is LNHDA and CDR2 is SQIVND (reference sequence). The CDR3 has 16 residues. The CDR3 nucleotides are TGTGCCAGTAGTCCGAGGACAGTCTCTAGCACAGATACGCAGTATTTT. The encoded protein is CASSPRTVSSTDTQYF.

This clone was counted many times. This rearrangement joins TRBV7-2 to TRBJ1-2; D is unclear. The germline gives CDR1 SGHTA, CDR2 FQGNSA. V gave up 2 bases and J gave up 8 bases, with 6 bases separating them. The CDR3 has 11 amino acids. Here the CDR3 DNA reads TGTGCCAGCAGCTTACAGGAAGGCTACACCTTC. It specifies CASSLQEGYTF. Drawing the rest from reference TRBV7-2 and TRBJ1-2, the complete variable domain is GAGVSQSPSNKVTEKGKDVELRCDPISGHTALYWYRQSLGQGLEFLIYFQGNSAPDKSGLPSDRFSAERTGGSVSTLTIQRTQQEDSAVYLCASSLQEGYTFGSGTRLTVV.

This clone appeared a single time. The chain links TRBV6-6 to TRBJ2-3, with D possibly being TRBD2 (5 bases). The V gene lost 6 bases and the J gene lost 6 bases, with 10 bases spanning the gap. Per the germline V gene, CDR1 is MNHNY and CDR2 is SVGAGI (reference sequence). The CDR3 is 12 amino acids. The CDR3 reads CASREGLDTQYF. The CDR3 DNA reads TGTGCCAGCAGAGAGGGCCTGGATACGCAGTATTTT.

The J gene is TRBJ2-7, the V gene TRBV7-9; the D gene could be TRBD1 or TRBD2 (5 bases each). The V gene's germline CDR1 is SEHNR and CDR2 FQNEAQ (reference sequence). Trimming stripped 7 bases from V and 0 bases from J, with 13 bases between. This CDR3 comprises 14 residues. The CDR3 is CASTGTVDSYEQYF. The DNA of the CDR3 is TGTGCCAGCACCGGGACGGTAGACTCCTACGAGCAGTACTTC.

The chain combines TRBV5-4 with TRBJ1-1, with 10 bases that match TRBD1. Germline V lookup: CDR1 SGHNT, CDR2 YYREEE (reference sequence). The CDR3 length is 17 residues. The junction had 10 bases not matched to a gene; V was cut back by 0 bases and J by 5 bases. The CDR3 here is CASSLVGRTGGWTEAFF. CDR3 nucleotides: TGTGCCAGCAGCTTGGTGGGGAGGACAGGGGGTTGGACTGAAGCTTTCTTT.

The V call is TRBV5-1, the J call TRBJ1-4, with D perhaps matching TRBD1 (6 bases). CDR1 SGHRS and CDR2 YFSETQ come from the germline V gene. The V gene lost 1 base and the J gene lost 5 bases, with 12 bases spanning the gap. The CDR3 runs to 15 residues. DNA for the CDR3: TGCGCCAGCAGCTTGCAGACAGGAAACAATGAAAAACTGTTTTTT. This gives the protein CASSLQTGNNEKLFF. Based on the CDR3 plus reference TRBV5-1 and TRBJ1-4, the full variable domain is KAGVTQTPRYLIKTRGQQVTLSCSPISGHRSVSWYQQTPGQGLQFLFEYFSETQRNKGNFPGRFSGRQFSNSRSEMNVSTLELGDSALYLCASSLQTGNNEKLFFGSGTQLSVL.

This sequence joins TRBV2 and TRBJ2-7, with D unclear. This CDR3 contains 12 residues. The V end lost 5 bases, the J end lost 2 bases, and 7 bases lay between the germline ends. The germline gives CDR1 SNHLY, CDR2 FYNNEI. The CDR3 here is CASSNTAYEQYF. DNA of the CDR3: TGTGCCAGCAGTAACACCGCCTACGAGCAGTACTTC.

Comments on this clone: Other DNA sequences in the sample encode the same CDR3. The V call is TRBV7-9, the J call TRBJ2-1; D is ambiguous. The CDR3 totals 11 residues. V lost 1 base to trimming and J lost 8 bases, with 3 bases between them. The germline gives CDR1 SEHNR, CDR2 FQNEAQ (reference sequence). The chain's CDR3 is CASSLGDEQFF. In DNA form, the CDR3 reads TGTGCCAGCAGCTTAGGAGATGAGCAGTTCTTC.

Notes on this clone: The same CDR3 can be traced to other DNA sequences in this sample. V and J are TRBV10-1 and TRBJ2-7; D is uncertain. This CDR3 is built from 13 residues. CDR1 is WNHNN, CDR2 SYGVQD, per germline (reference sequence). Trimming cost V 3 bases and J 2 bases, with 8 bases left between them. CDR3 loop: CASSESPTYEQYF. DNA for the CDR3: TGCGCCAGCAGTGAAAGTCCAACCTACGAGCAGTACTTC.

The chain couples TRBV30 to TRBJ1-3, with 7 bases fitting TRBD1. This CDR3 region has 15 residues. V dropped 1 base and J dropped 1; count of bases not matched to a gene: 4. Germline V gives CDR1 GTSNPN, CDR2 SVGIG (reference sequence). The CDR3 sequence is CAWSDRGQSGNTIYF. CDR3 nucleotides: TGTGCCTGGAGTGATAGGGGGCAATCTGGAAACACCATATATTTT. Combining the CDR3 with reference TRBV30 and TRBJ1-3 gives the whole variable domain SQTIHQWPATLVQPVGSPLSLECTVEGTSNPNLYWYRQAAGRGLQLLFYSVGIGQISSEVPQNLSASRPQDRQFILSSKKLLLSDSGFYLCAWSDRGQSGNTIYFGEGSWLTVV.